Following are 18 T cell receptor beta chains from one sample sequenced in a study of blood T cell repertoires in COVID-19. This table comes from immunoSEQ multiplex PCR, and its TCRdb copy is limited to in-frame clones, with some not included. The table includes more than 250,000 clones, more than 75% detected once. Sequences were obtained from peripheral blood. The origin of the receptors is a man aged 45 to 65 with active or convalescent COVID-19.

This clone was counted a single time. The V gene is TRBV30, the J gene TRBJ1-3, with TRBD1 identical over 7 bases. V lost 4 bases to trimming and J lost 2 bases; unmatched junction nucleotides: 2. The germline gives CDR1 GTSNPN, CDR2 SVGIG (reference sequence). The length of the CDR3 is 13 residues. CDR3 in DNA: TGTGCCTGGAACACAGGGGCTGGAAACACCATATATTTT. Translation gives CAWNTGAGNTIYF.

This clone was seen only once. The genes are TRBV5-4 and TRBJ2-7; maybe TRBD1 (6 bases). Germline V gene lookup returns CDR1 SGHNT and CDR2 YYREEE (reference sequence). Trimming left V 4 bases short and J 0 bases short, with 20 bases between. CDR3 length: 17 amino acids. CDR3 amino acids: CASSPAPGQGGSYEQYF. In nucleotides, the CDR3 is TGTGCCAGCAGCCCCGCACCGGGACAAGGAGGCTCCTACGAGCAGTACTTC. The full variable domain, with the rest looked up from reference TRBV5-4 and TRBJ2-7, is ETGVTQSPTHLIKTRGQQVTLRCSSQSGHNTVSWYQQALGQGPQFIFQYYREEENGRGNFPPRFSGLQFPNYSSELNVNALELDDSALYLCASSPAPGQGGSYEQYFGPGTRLTVT.

The chain recombines TRBV4-1 with TRBJ2-4, with TRBD2 as a possible D gene (5 bases). Germline V gene lookup returns CDR1 MGHRA and CDR2 YSYEKL. With 1 base removed from V and 0 bases from J, the gap between germline ends came to 10 bases. The CDR3 consists of 16 residues. The DNA for the CDR3 is TGCGCCAGCAGCCAAGTGGACTTACTAGCCAAAAACATTCAGTACTTC. It is translated as CASSQVDLLAKNIQYF.

The chain combines TRBV30 with TRBJ2-3; a weak D match, TRBD1 (6 bases). Trimming took off 3 bases at V and 4 bases at J, with 11 bases between the two ends. There are 13 residues in the CDR3. Germline V gives CDR1 GTSNPN, CDR2 SVGIG (reference sequence). The CDR3 spells CAWRDPGADTQYF. CDR3 DNA: TGTGCCTGGAGGGACCCAGGGGCAGATACGCAGTATTTT. Filled out from reference TRBV30 and TRBJ2-3, the complete variable domain reads SQTIHQWPATLVQPVGSPLSLECTVEGTSNPNLYWYRQAAGRGLQLLFYSVGIGQISSEVPQNLSASRPQDRQFILSSKKLLLSDSGFYLCAWRDPGADTQYFGPGTRLTVL.

This sequence joins TRBV27 and TRBJ2-2; 11 bases line up with TRBD2. The junction had 6 bases not matched to a gene; V was cut back by 3 bases and J by 6 bases. The germline V gene encodes CDR1 MNHEY and CDR2 SMNVEV (reference sequence). CDR3 length: 16 residues. CDR3: CASSLLAGGAPGELFF. The CDR3 DNA reads TGTGCCAGCAGTTTGTTAGCGGGGGGGGCCCCCGGGGAGCTGTTTTTT.

This clone showed up just a few times. V usage is TRBV10-2 and J usage is TRBJ1-1; the D is unclear. CDR3 length: 16 residues. CDR1 and CDR2 from the germline V gene are WSHSY and SAAADI. Trimming shortened V by 2 bases and J by 0 bases, and 13 bases separated the two germline ends. This CDR3 reads CASSEPNGVMNTEAFF. CDR3 nucleotides: TGCGCCAGCAGTGAGCCGAACGGAGTTATGAACACTGAAGCTTTCTTT.

The chain links TRBV19 to TRBJ2-1, with D unclear. The V end was cut by 3 bases, the J end by 5 bases, with 14 bases between. Looked up from germline, CDR1 is LNHDA and CDR2 is SQIVND (reference sequence). CDR3 length: 15 amino acids. CDR3 protein: CASSIMSLRDNEQFF. The CDR3, as DNA: TGTGCCAGTAGTATCATGTCGCTGCGAGACAATGAGCAGTTCTTC.

This clone showed up just once. This chain connects TRBV18 to TRBJ2-1; D perhaps matches TRBD1 (5 bases). Germline V CDR1 and CDR2: KGHSH, LQKENI. The CDR3 covers 14 residues. V lost 3 bases and J lost 8, with 14 bases in between. The CDR3 is CASSPSQGLDEQFF. As DNA, the CDR3 is TGTGCCAGCTCACCGTCCCAGGGTCTCGATGAGCAGTTCTTC.

The chain recombines TRBV2 with TRBJ1-1; TRBD1 might be the D (5 bases). CDR1 is SNHLY and CDR2 is FYNNEI in the germline V gene. This CDR3 is built from 12 residues. V was shortened by 8 bases and J by 7 bases, with 14 bases between the two germline ends. The CDR3 is CASGGDHGEAFF. The CDR3 bases are TGTGCCAGCGGAGGGGACCACGGTGAAGCTTTCTTT.

The V gene is TRBV3-1 (or the pseudogene TRBV3-2), the J gene TRBJ1-2, with TRBD1 matching 11 bases. Germline V lookup: CDR1 LGHDT, CDR2 YNNKEL (reference sequence). The length of the CDR3 is 16 residues. V lost 3 bases and J lost 0; bases outside the gene matches: 3. CDR3 sequence: CASSQGTGGANYGYTF. Here the CDR3 DNA reads TGTGCCAGCAGCCAGGGGACAGGGGGAGCTAACTATGGCTACACCTTC.

The chain links TRBV6-2 or TRBV6-3 to TRBJ2-7, with D possibly TRBD2 on 6 matching bases. CDR3 length: 12 residues. The germline gives CDR1 MNHEY, CDR2 SVGEGT. V lost 7 bases and J lost 6, with 13 bases in between. CDR3 sequence (DNA): TGTGCCAGCACCCCCGGGGGAAGCGAGCAGTACTTC. Its protein is CASTPGGSEQYF.

The CDR3 DNA reads TGTGCCAGCAGCTTTCAGGACAGAAACACCATATATTTT. Translating gives CASSFQDRNTIYF. The chain employs TRBV7-8 and TRBJ1-3; perhaps TRBD1 as D (5 bases). This CDR3 contains 13 residues. With 3 bases removed from V and 5 bases from J, the gap between germline ends came to 8 bases. Germline V lookup: CDR1 SGHVS, CDR2 FQNEAQ. Variable domain in full (rest from reference TRBV7-8 and TRBJ1-3): GAGVSQSPRYKVAKRGQDVALRCDPISGHVSLFWYQQALGQGPEFLTYFQNEAQLDKSGLPSDRFFAERPEGSVSTLKIQRTQQEDSAVYLCASSFQDRNTIYFGEGSWLTVV.

The rearrangement links TRBV19 to TRBJ1-5; 7 bases agree with TRBD1. This CDR3 has 14 residues. CDR1 and CDR2 from the germline V gene are LNHDA and SQIVND (reference sequence). J was trimmed by 5 bases and V by 6 bases; bases with no gene match: 7. CDR3 in amino acids: CASRPQGRYQPQHF. For the CDR3, the DNA is TGTGCCAGTAGACCACAGGGGAGGTATCAGCCCCAGCATTTT.

The rearrangement uses TRBV19 and TRBJ1-2; the match to TRBD1 covers 8 bases. Trimming at V came to 5 bases and at J to 4 bases, leaving 6 bases not matched to a gene. This CDR3 spans 14 amino acids. CDR1 LNHDA and CDR2 SQIVND come from the germline V gene (reference sequence). The CDR3 is CASSAGQGFYGYTF. For the CDR3, the DNA is TGTGCCAGTAGTGCAGGACAGGGATTCTATGGCTACACCTTC.

The chain uses TRBV10-3 and TRBJ2-2; D is unresolved. Germline-derived CDR1 and CDR2 are ENHRY and SYGVKD. The V end was cut by 3 bases, the J end by 3 bases, with 17 bases between. The CDR3 loop spans 17 amino acids. The CDR3 sequence: CAISEIGARYYTGELFF. CDR3 bases: TGTGCCATCAGTGAAATTGGTGCCAGATATTACACCGGGGAGCTGTTTTTT.

The chain recombines TRBV7-2 with TRBJ2-3; possible D gene TRBD2, 5 bases. This CDR3 is built from 16 residues. Trimming removed 5 bases from V and 1 base from J, with 16 bases in between. Germline lookup yields CDR1 SGHTA and CDR2 FQGNSA. CDR3: CASSTGLSSGTDTQYF. The CDR3 nucleotides are TGTGCCAGCAGCACCGGACTTTCCTCGGGCACAGATACGCAGTATTTT.

The chain links TRBV7-3 to TRBJ1-1; D gene unclear. The CDR3 length is 13 residues. Trimming shortened V by 6 bases and J by 0 bases, and 8 bases separated the two germline ends. Germline values: CDR1 SGHTA, CDR2 FQGTGA. CDR3 amino acids: CASRQGVNTEAFF. CDR3 coding DNA: TGTGCCAGCAGGCAAGGAGTGAACACTGAAGCTTTCTTT. The full variable domain, in which reference TRBV7-3 and TRBJ1-1 provide the parts outside the CDR3, is GAGVSQTPSNKVTEKGKYVELRCDPISGHTALYWYRQSLGQGPEFLIYFQGTGAADDSGLPNDRFFAVRPEGSVSTLKIQRTERGDSAVYLCASRQGVNTEAFFGQGTRLTVV.

The chain couples TRBV10-3 to TRBJ2-7, with 9 bases aligning to TRBD1. V lost 4 bases to trimming and J lost 2 bases; unmatched junction nucleotides: 3. Germline-derived CDR1 and CDR2 are ENHRY and SYGVKD. CDR3 length equals 14 residues. Here the CDR3 reads CAISGGQGPYEQYF. CDR3 DNA sequence: TGTGCCATCAGTGGGGGACAGGGACCCTACGAGCAGTACTTC.